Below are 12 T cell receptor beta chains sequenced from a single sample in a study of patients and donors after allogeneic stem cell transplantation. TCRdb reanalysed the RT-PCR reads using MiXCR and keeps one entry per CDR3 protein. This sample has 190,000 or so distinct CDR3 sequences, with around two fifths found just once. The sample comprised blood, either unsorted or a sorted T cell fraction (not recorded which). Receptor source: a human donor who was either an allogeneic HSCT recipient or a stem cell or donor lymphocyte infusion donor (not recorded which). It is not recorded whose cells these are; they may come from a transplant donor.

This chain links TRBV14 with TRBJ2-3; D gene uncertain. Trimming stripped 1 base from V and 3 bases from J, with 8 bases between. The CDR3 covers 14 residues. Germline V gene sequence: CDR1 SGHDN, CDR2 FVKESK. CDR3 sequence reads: CASSQAASTDTQYF. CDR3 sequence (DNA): TGTGCCAGCAGCCAAGCAGCGTCTACAGATACGCAGTATTTT.

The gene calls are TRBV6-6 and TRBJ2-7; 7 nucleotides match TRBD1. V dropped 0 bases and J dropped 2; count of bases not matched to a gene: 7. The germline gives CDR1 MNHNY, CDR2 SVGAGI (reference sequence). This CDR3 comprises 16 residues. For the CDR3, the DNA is TGTGCCAGCAGTTACTCGATAATCGGGACAGCCTACGAGCAGTACTTC. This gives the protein CASSYSIIGTAYEQYF.

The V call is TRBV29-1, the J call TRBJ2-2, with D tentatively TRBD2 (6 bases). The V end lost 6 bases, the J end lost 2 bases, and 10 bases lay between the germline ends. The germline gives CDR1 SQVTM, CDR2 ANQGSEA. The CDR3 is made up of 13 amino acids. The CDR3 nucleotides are TGCAGCGTCAGCGGGCTTAACACCGGGGAGCTGTTTTTT. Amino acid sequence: CSVSGLNTGELFF.

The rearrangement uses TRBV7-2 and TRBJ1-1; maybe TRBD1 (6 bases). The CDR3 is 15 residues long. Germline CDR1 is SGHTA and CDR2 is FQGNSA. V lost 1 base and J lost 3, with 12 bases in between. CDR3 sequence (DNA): TGTGCCAGCAGCTTAGACCCAAAGGGGGACACTGAAGCTTTCTTT. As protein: CASSLDPKGDTEAFF.

The CDR3 nucleotides read TGTGCCAGCAGCTTAGTACGCAGGGGCTGGGAGTATGGCTACACCTTC. Protein product: CASSLVRRGWEYGYTF. This chain links TRBV11-2 with TRBJ1-2; tentative D call: TRBD1 (6 bases). The length of the CDR3 is 16 residues. V dropped 1 base and J dropped 5 bases, with 17 bases sitting between them. Germline CDR1 reads SGHAT; CDR2 reads FQNNGV.

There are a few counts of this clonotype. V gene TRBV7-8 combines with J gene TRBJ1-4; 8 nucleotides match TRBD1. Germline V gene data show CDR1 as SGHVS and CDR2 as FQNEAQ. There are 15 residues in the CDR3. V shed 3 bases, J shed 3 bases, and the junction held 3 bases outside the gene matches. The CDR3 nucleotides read TGTGCCAGCAGCTTCCAGGGGGCGCCTAATGAAAAACTGTTTTTT. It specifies CASSFQGAPNEKLFF.

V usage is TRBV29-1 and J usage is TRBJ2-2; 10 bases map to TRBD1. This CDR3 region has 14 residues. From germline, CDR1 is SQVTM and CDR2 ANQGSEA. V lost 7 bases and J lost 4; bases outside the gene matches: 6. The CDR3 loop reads CSASGTGVTGELFF. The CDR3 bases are TGCAGCGCTTCCGGGACAGGGGTCACCGGGGAGCTGTTTTTT.

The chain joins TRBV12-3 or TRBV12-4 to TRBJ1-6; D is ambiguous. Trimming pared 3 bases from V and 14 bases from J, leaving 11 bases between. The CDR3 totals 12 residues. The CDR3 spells CASSFGHLALHF. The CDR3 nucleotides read TGTGCCAGCAGTTTTGGGCACTTAGCCCTCCACTTT.

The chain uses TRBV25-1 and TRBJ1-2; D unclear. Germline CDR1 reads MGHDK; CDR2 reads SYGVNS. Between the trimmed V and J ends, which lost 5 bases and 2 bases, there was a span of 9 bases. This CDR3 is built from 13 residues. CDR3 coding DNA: TGTGCCAGCAGTTATCTGGGGAACTATGGCTACACCTTC. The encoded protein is CASSYLGNYGYTF.

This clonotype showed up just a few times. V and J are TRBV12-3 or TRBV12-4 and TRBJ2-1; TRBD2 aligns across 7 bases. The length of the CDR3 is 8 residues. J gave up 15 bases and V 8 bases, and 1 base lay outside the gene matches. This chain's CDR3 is CASGGGFF. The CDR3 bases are TGTGCCAGCGGCGGGGGGTTCTTC.

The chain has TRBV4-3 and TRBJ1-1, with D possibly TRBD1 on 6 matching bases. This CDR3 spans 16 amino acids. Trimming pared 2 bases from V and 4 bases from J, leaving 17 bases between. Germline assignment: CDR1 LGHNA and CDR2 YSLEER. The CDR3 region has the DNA TGCGCCAGCAGCCAACCCCGAGAACAGGGCCCCACTGAAGCTTTCTTT. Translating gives CASSQPREQGPTEAFF.

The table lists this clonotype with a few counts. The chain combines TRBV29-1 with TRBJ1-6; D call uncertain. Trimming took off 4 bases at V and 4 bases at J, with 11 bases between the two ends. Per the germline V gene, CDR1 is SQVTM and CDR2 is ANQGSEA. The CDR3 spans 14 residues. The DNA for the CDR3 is TGCAGCGTTGCATTTGGTGCTTATAATTCACCCCTCCACTTT. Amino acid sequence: CSVAFGAYNSPLHF.